This passage covers 25 T cell receptor beta chains from one sample sequenced in a study of untreated major depressive disorder. Repertoires were generated with immunoSEQ multiplex PCR, while TCRdb's copy carries only in-frame clones and drops some. The sample shows about 21,000 clones, approximately 89% of them seen only once. The source material was CD4+ T cells from PBMCs. These receptors were collected from a middle-aged woman in good health.

The V call is TRBV4-1, the J call TRBJ2-3; a possible D gene is TRBD2 (5 bases). The CDR3 covers 15 residues. The germline gives CDR1 MGHRA, CDR2 YSYEKL. Trimming cost V 3 bases and J 0 bases, with 10 bases left between them. The CDR3 bases are TGCGCCAGCAGCCAGAGGGCGCCAAGCACAGATACGCAGTATTTT. This translates into CASSQRAPSTDTQYF.

CDR3 DNA: TGTGCCAGCAGCCTAGGGTCTTTACCTAGCAATCAGCCCCAGCATTTT. This encodes CASSLGSLPSNQPQHF. The rearrangement joins TRBV6-6 to TRBJ1-5; D is unclear. CDR3 length equals 16 residues. Trimming took off 6 bases at V and 0 bases at J, with 15 bases between the two ends. Germline CDR1 reads MNHNY; CDR2 reads SVGAGI (reference sequence).

The chain couples TRBV28 to TRBJ1-2, with 9 bases identical to TRBD1. This CDR3 spans 13 amino acids. CDR1 is MDHEN and CDR2 is SYDVKM in the germline V gene. V dropped 5 bases and J dropped 5; count of bases not matched to a gene: 3. The CDR3 DNA reads as TGTGCCAGCAGTATGGGACAGGGTTATGGCTACACCTTC. As protein: CASSMGQGYGYTF.

The chain couples TRBV5-1 to TRBJ1-3; D perhaps matches TRBD1 (6 bases). The CDR3 has 18 amino acids. V was clipped by 3 bases and J by 3 bases, with 22 bases between them. Germline CDR1 and CDR2: SGHRS and YFSETQ. CDR3 region: CASSYAPGQGGSGNTIYF. The CDR3 DNA follows: TGCGCCAGCAGCTACGCACCGGGACAAGGAGGGAGTGGAAACACCATATATTTT.

This chain uses TRBV7-9 with TRBJ1-1, with D maybe TRBD1 (6 bases). V was shortened by 10 bases and J by 1 base, with 16 bases between the two germline ends. Looked up from germline, CDR1 is SEHNR and CDR2 is FQNEAQ (reference sequence). The CDR3 contains 14 residues. CDR3 bases: TGTGCCACCAGGGCAACAGGGTCGAACACTGAAGCTTTCTTT. Translated, it gives CATRATGSNTEAFF.

Written as DNA, the CDR3 is TGTGCCAGCAGTGAATGGGGACAGAACTATGGCTACACCTTC. Its translation is CASSEWGQNYGYTF. The V and J genes are TRBV6-1 and TRBJ1-2; 7 bases are shared with TRBD1. Losses at the gene ends were 2 bases for V and 2 bases for J; bases not matched to a gene: 2. Germline V gene lookup returns CDR1 MNHNS and CDR2 SASEGT. The CDR3 is 14 residues long.

The chain recombines TRBV11-3 with TRBJ2-7; D remains unclear. CDR3 length: 12 amino acids. Trimming took off 0 bases at V and 7 bases at J, with 7 bases between the two ends. Germline loops: CDR1 SGHNT, CDR2 YENEEA. In nucleotides, the CDR3 is TGTGCCAGCAGCTTAGAGTGGAGTGAGCAGTACGTC. It is translated as CASSLEWSEQYV.

V is TRBV10-3 and J is TRBJ2-2, with D unclear. Trimming removed 2 bases at V and 5 bases at J, with 12 bases between. Looked up from germline, CDR1 is ENHRY and CDR2 is SYGVKD. The CDR3 consists of 15 residues. The CDR3 protein is CAISERTDWTGELFF. The CDR3 nucleotides read TGTGCCATCAGTGAGCGTACGGATTGGACCGGGGAGCTGTTTTTT.

The rearrangement uses TRBV6-1 and TRBJ2-5; a possible D gene is TRBD2 (5 bases). CDR3 length equals 18 residues. Germline V gene sequence: CDR1 MNHNS, CDR2 SASEGT. V shed 2 bases and J shed 1 base, with 20 bases lying between them. For the CDR3, the DNA is TGTGCCAGCAGTGAAAGGCGGACGAGTTTAGCGTCCCAAGAGACCCAGTACTTC. It codes for CASSERRTSLASQETQYF.

The V and J genes are TRBV9 and TRBJ1-3; no clear D gene. Germline CDR1 and CDR2: SGDLS and YYNGEE. V gave up 0 bases and J gave up 4 bases, with 14 bases separating them. There are 16 residues in the CDR3. DNA of the CDR3: TGTGCCAGCAGCGTAGGAGCTCGGGCACGGGGAAACACCATATATTTT. Its protein is CASSVGARARGNTIYF.

The V call is TRBV6-1, the J call TRBJ1-4, with TRBD1 matching 8 bases. The V and J ends lost 8 bases and 5 bases, in that order; junction bases with no gene match: 7. This CDR3 region has 14 residues. The germline V gene has CDR1 MNHNS and CDR2 SASEGT. CDR3 sequence (DNA): TGTGCCAGCCACGTCAGGGGGCAGAATGAAAAACTGTTTTTT. It specifies CASHVRGQNEKLFF.

This rearrangement joins TRBV4-1 to TRBJ2-2, with TRBD1 matching over 8 bases. CDR1 is MGHRA, CDR2 YSYEKL, per germline. The J segment lost 5 bases and the V segment lost 6 bases, leaving 14 bases of the junction unmatched. The CDR3 is 17 amino acids. Written as DNA, the CDR3 is TGCGCCAGCAGGAATCCTCAGGGGGCGTTGAGAACCGGGGAGCTGTTTTTT. Residues: CASRNPQGALRTGELFF.

In its sample, this clone was seen once. The gene calls are TRBV18 and TRBJ2-2; TRBD2 agrees at 7 bases. The junction had 7 bases not matched to a gene; V was cut back by 3 bases and J by 3 bases. CDR1 is KGHSH and CDR2 is LQKENI in the germline V gene. CDR3 length equals 16 residues. The CDR3, as DNA: TGTGCCAGCTCACCCTTGGGTCTAGCGGACACCGGGGAGCTGTTTTTT. The encoded protein is CASSPLGLADTGELFF.

The V gene is TRBV29-1, the J gene TRBJ2-2, with TRBD1 matching 9 bases. The ends lost 2 bases at V and 3 bases at J; junction bases unmatched: 4. The germline V gene encodes CDR1 SQVTM and CDR2 ANQGSEA. The CDR3 has 15 residues. CDR3 sequence (DNA): TGCAGCGTTGAATCCGGGACAGGGCACACCGGGGAGCTGTTTTTT. Translated: CSVESGTGHTGELFF.

This chain uses TRBV5-1 with TRBJ2-1; the D gene could be TRBD1 or TRBD2 (7 bases each). Germline V lookup: CDR1 SGHRS, CDR2 YFSETQ. V was cut by 2 bases and J by 1 base, with 19 bases left in between. This CDR3 comprises 18 residues. CDR3 region: CASSFPGNQGGSYNEQFF. For the CDR3, the DNA is TGCGCCAGCAGCTTCCCCGGAAACCAGGGGGGGTCCTACAATGAGCAGTTCTTC.

The chain couples TRBV5-4 to TRBJ2-5; 8 bases map to TRBD1. Germline CDR1 and CDR2: SGHNT and YYREEE (reference sequence). The CDR3 runs to 15 residues. J lost 2 bases, V lost 0 bases, and 3 bases had no gene match. CDR3 DNA sequence: TGTGCCAGCAGCTTGGTCAGGGGGCTACAAGAGACCCAGTACTTC. Protein product: CASSLVRGLQETQYF.

A few counts support this clone. Here the CDR3 DNA reads TGTGCCAGCAGTTCTTACCCAACAGGGGGCGATGGCTACACCTTC. This gives the protein CASSSYPTGGDGYTF. The chain employs TRBV6-6 and TRBJ1-2; 9 nucleotides match TRBD1. CDR1 and CDR2 (germline): MNHNY, SVGAGI (reference sequence). V shed 4 bases and J 6 bases; nucleotides not matched to a gene: 9. The CDR3 is made up of 15 amino acids.

This clone was seen a single time. The rearrangement uses TRBV6-5 and TRBJ1-2; 7 bases fit TRBD1. This CDR3 comprises 15 residues. CDR1 and CDR2 from the germline V gene are MNHEY and SVGAGI. Germline trimming cut 0 bases from V and 6 bases from J; bases unmatched to any gene: 7. CDR3 protein: CASSYSGRGLNGYTF. The CDR3, as DNA: TGTGCCAGCAGTTACTCGGGCAGGGGGTTAAATGGCTACACCTTC.

The chain recombines TRBV5-1 with TRBJ2-1; 9 bases agree with TRBD2. Germline CDR1 SGHRS, CDR2 YFSETQ. There are 15 residues in the CDR3. Trimming took 2 bases from V and 5 from J; bases not matched to a gene: 5. The CDR3 loop is CASSFSAGGHNEQFF. The DNA for the CDR3 is TGCGCCAGCAGCTTTTCAGCGGGGGGACACAATGAGCAGTTCTTC.

This chain uses TRBV27 with TRBJ2-5, with 11 positions matching TRBD2. This CDR3 comprises 17 residues. Germline lookup yields CDR1 MNHEY and CDR2 SMNVEV (reference sequence). Losses at the gene ends were 6 bases for V and 5 bases for J; bases not matched to a gene: 14. The CDR3 is CASSPLIGTSGTETQYF. DNA of the CDR3: TGTGCCAGCAGCCCACTCATCGGGACTAGCGGTACCGAGACCCAGTACTTC.

The genes are TRBV5-1 and TRBJ2-7; D gene ambiguous. Germline assignment: CDR1 SGHRS and CDR2 YFSETQ. The CDR3 runs to 11 residues. V was pared by 4 bases and J by 3 bases, with 5 bases between. CDR3 in amino acids: CASSPGYEQYF. DNA of the CDR3: TGCGCCAGCAGCCCAGGCTACGAGCAGTACTTC.

This chain uses TRBV11-3 with TRBJ2-2; D might be TRBD1 or TRBD2, each matching 5 bases. The V gene's germline CDR1 is SGHNT and CDR2 YENEEA. The germline V and J ends were trimmed by 1 base and 3 bases, with 9 bases remaining between them. The CDR3 length is 15 residues. CDR3 bases: TGTGCCAGCAGCTTAGGGCAGGGAGACACCGGGGAGCTGTTTTTT. It codes for CASSLGQGDTGELFF.

V gene TRBV2 combines with J gene TRBJ1-1; 8 bases align to TRBD1. V shed 3 bases, J shed 0 bases, and the junction held 12 bases outside the gene matches. This CDR3 comprises 18 residues. Germline CDR1 and CDR2: SNHLY and FYNNEI. CDR3 protein: CASSDIPGGVVMNTEAFF. CDR3 nucleotides: TGTGCCAGCAGTGACATACCAGGGGGCGTGGTGATGAACACTGAAGCTTTCTTT.

This chain connects TRBV4-2 to TRBJ1-5, with a tentative D call TRBD1 (6 bases). The germline CDR1 and CDR2 sequences are LGHNA and YNFKEQ. CDR3 length equals 19 residues. Trimming cost V 0 bases and J 0 bases, with 18 bases left between them. The CDR3 is CASSQESNRAGYSNQPQHF. The CDR3 region has the DNA TGTGCCAGCAGCCAAGAATCGAACAGGGCGGGATATAGCAATCAGCCCCAGCATTTT.

CDR3 DNA sequence: TGTGCCAGCGCTTTTGGGGGAGCGATACAAGAGACCCAGTACTTC. Translated, it gives CASAFGGAIQETQYF. The chain combines TRBV27 with TRBJ2-5; D possibly matches TRBD1 or TRBD2 (5 bases each). The CDR3 spans 15 residues. The germline V gene has CDR1 MNHEY and CDR2 SMNVEV (reference sequence). V lost 8 bases and J lost 2, with 18 bases in between.